The 27 T cell receptor beta chains below come from one sample, sequenced in a study of OX40 agonist ivuxolimab in advanced cancers. Libraries were prepared by immunoSEQ multiplex PCR; TCRdb keeps only in-frame clonotypes and omits some of them. Of around 69,000 clones in the sample, approximately 86% were seen once. This specimen consisted of CD4+ or CD8+ T cells sorted from blood, obtained in a trial of the OX40 agonist ivuxolimab. These receptors originate from an adult with an advanced solid tumor such as melanoma, head and neck, liver or kidney cancer.

In DNA, the CDR3 is TGTGCCAGCAGTCCCCCGCAGGGCGGGCGCCGGGAGCTGTTTTTT. It specifies CASSPPQGGRRELFF. The rearrangement links TRBV28 to TRBJ2-2, with D perhaps being TRBD1 or TRBD2 (5 bases each). The CDR3 has 15 amino acids. The germline gives CDR1 MDHEN, CDR2 SYDVKM. The V end was cut by 5 bases, the J end by 9 bases, with 19 bases between.

This sequence joins TRBV6-5 and TRBJ2-1, with TRBD2 identical over 10 bases. Losses at the gene ends were 5 bases for V and 8 bases for J; bases not matched to a gene: 6. CDR3 length: 14 amino acids. Germline V lookup: CDR1 MNHEY, CDR2 SVGAGI. CDR3 DNA sequence: TGTGCCAGCAGTCCCGGGACTAGCGAACATGAGCAGTTCTTC. The encoded protein is CASSPGTSEHEQFF.

This clone was recorded a few times. The genes are TRBV9 and TRBJ1-6, with D unclear. This CDR3 is 16 amino acids long. V was trimmed by 2 bases and J by 9 bases, leaving 18 bases between them. CDR1 and CDR2 (germline): SGDLS, YYNGEE. In nucleotides, the CDR3 is TGTGCCAGCAGCGTCGGGTGGAGGAGGGTTACTTCACCCCTCCACTTT. Translated: CASSVGWRRVTSPLHF.

The gene calls are TRBV5-1 and TRBJ1-6; D perhaps matches TRBD1 (5 bases). V dropped 4 bases and J dropped 11 bases, with 16 bases sitting between them. Germline V gene lookup returns CDR1 SGHRS and CDR2 YFSETQ. The CDR3 runs to 14 residues. CDR3 sequence (DNA): TGCGCCAGCAGCCAGGAAGGGGACGAGACACCCCTCCACTTT. Translation gives CASSQEGDETPLHF.

The rearrangement joins TRBV11-2 to TRBJ1-4, with D possibly matching TRBD1 (5 bases). The CDR3 is 16 amino acids. V was pared by 0 bases and J by 8 bases, with 16 bases between. Looked up from germline, CDR1 is SGHAT and CDR2 is FQNNGV. In DNA, the CDR3 is TGTGCCAGCAGCTTAGAAAGGGGCAGGGCTTTGGAAAAACTGTTTTTT. As protein: CASSLERGRALEKLFF.

The rearrangement links TRBV11-1 to TRBJ2-3; D gene ambiguous. V gave up 4 bases and J gave up 7 bases, with 9 bases separating them. Germline CDR1 reads SGHAT; CDR2 reads FQDESV (reference sequence). The CDR3 consists of 12 residues. CDR3 sequence: CASSSLGYTQYF. For the CDR3, the DNA is TGTGCCAGCAGCTCATTGGGGTATACGCAGTATTTT.

This chain uses TRBV5-1 with TRBJ1-2; D is undetermined. This CDR3 contains 15 residues. CDR1 SGHRS and CDR2 YFSETQ come from the germline V gene. Trimming stripped 7 bases from V and 4 bases from J, with 20 bases between. The DNA of the CDR3 is TGCGCCAGCCGTATCGATGGGCAACTGAGCTATGGCTACACCTTC. Encoded protein: CASRIDGQLSYGYTF. Combining the CDR3 with reference TRBV5-1 and TRBJ1-2 gives the whole variable domain KAGVTQTPRYLIKTRGQQVTLSCSPISGHRSVSWYQQTPGQGLQFLFEYFSETQRNKGNFPGRFSGRQFSNSRSEMNVSTLELGDSALYLCASRIDGQLSYGYTFGSGTRLTVV.

This sequence joins TRBV5-6 and TRBJ1-3; 7 nucleotides agree with TRBD1. Germline assignment: CDR1 SGHDT and CDR2 YYEEEE. The ends lost 4 bases at V and 0 bases at J; junction bases unmatched: 7. There are 16 residues in the CDR3. In DNA, the CDR3 is TGTGCCAGCAGCGCGGGGGGGACAGTCTCTGGAAACACCATATATTTT. This translates into CASSAGGTVSGNTIYF. Variable domain in full (rest from reference TRBV5-6 and TRBJ1-3): DAGVTQSPTHLIKTRGQQVTLRCSPKSGHDTVSWYQQALGQGPQFIFQYYEEEERQRGNFPDRFSGHQFPNYSSELNVNALLLGDSALYLCASSAGGTVSGNTIYFGEGSWLTVV.

As DNA, the CDR3 is TGCGCCAGCAGCTTGGAGGGAGCGAAGGGGCAGTTCTTC. The encoded protein is CASSLEGAKGQFF. The V call is TRBV5-1, the J call TRBJ2-1; D possibly corresponds to TRBD2 (5 bases). The V and J ends lost 0 bases and 12 bases respectively, with 13 bases between them. The CDR3 is made up of 13 amino acids. Germline assignment: CDR1 SGHRS and CDR2 YFSETQ.

V usage is TRBV7-2 and J usage is TRBJ1-3, with D maybe TRBD1 (6 bases). The length of the CDR3 is 14 residues. From germline, CDR1 is SGHTA and CDR2 FQGNSA. Between the trimmed V and J ends, which lost 8 bases and 3 bases, there was a span of 14 bases. In nucleotides, the CDR3 is TGTGCCAGCGGGGGGCGGGGCGGTGGAAACACCATATATTTT. Amino acid sequence: CASGGRGGGNTIYF.

This chain uses TRBV27 with TRBJ1-3; 7 nucleotides align to TRBD1. V was clipped by 5 bases and J by 2 bases; unmatched bases: 3. The germline CDR1 and CDR2 sequences are MNHEY and SMNVEV (reference sequence). The length of the CDR3 is 14 residues. CDR3 nucleotide sequence: TGTGCCAGCAGTCGACAGGGAGCTGGAAACACCATATATTTT. The encoded protein is CASSRQGAGNTIYF.

The chain couples TRBV11-3 to TRBJ2-4; 7 bases match TRBD2. Looked up from germline, CDR1 is SGHNT and CDR2 is YENEEA. V shed 5 bases and J 0 bases; nucleotides not matched to a gene: 10. This CDR3 region has 17 residues. In DNA form, the CDR3 reads TGTGCCAGCAGCCAAGGCCTAGCGGCTCTAGCCAAAAACATTCAGTACTTC. Translated, it gives CASSQGLAALAKNIQYF.

The chain uses TRBV7-2 and TRBJ2-7; the match to TRBD2 covers 10 bases. V was clipped by 2 bases and J by 2 bases; unmatched bases: 3. The CDR3 runs to 15 residues. Germline V lookup: CDR1 SGHTA, CDR2 FQGNSA. CDR3 DNA sequence: TGTGCCAGCAGCTTAAGGAGCGGGGGGGCCTACGAGCAGTACTTC. The encoded protein is CASSLRSGGAYEQYF.

The chain combines TRBV2 with TRBJ2-3; D is possibly TRBD2 (5 bases). V was pared by 6 bases and J by 2 bases, with 12 bases between. Germline values: CDR1 SNHLY, CDR2 FYNNEI. This CDR3 contains 14 residues. As DNA, the CDR3 is TGTGCCAGCAGCTTTACTAGATACACAGATACGCAGTATTTT. It codes for CASSFTRYTDTQYF. Supplemented by reference TRBV2 and TRBJ2-3, the full variable domain reads EPEVTQTPSHQVTQMGQEVILRCVPISNHLYFYWYRQILGQKVEFLVSFYNNEISEKSEIFDDQFSVERPDGSNFTLKIRSTKLEDSAMYFCASSFTRYTDTQYFGPGTRLTVL.

V gene TRBV2 combines with J gene TRBJ2-1; D perhaps matches TRBD2 (6 bases). The CDR3 extends over 15 amino acids. V gave up 6 bases and J gave up 3 bases, with 15 bases separating them. Germline V lookup: CDR1 SNHLY, CDR2 FYNNEI. Written as DNA, the CDR3 is TGTGCCAGCAGCGGGGGACGAGGAGGCTACAATGAGCAGTTCTTC. Encoded protein: CASSGGRGGYNEQFF. The full variable domain, with the rest looked up from reference TRBV2 and TRBJ2-1, is EPEVTQTPSHQVTQMGQEVILRCVPISNHLYFYWYRQILGQKVEFLVSFYNNEISEKSEIFDDQFSVERPDGSNFTLKIRSTKLEDSAMYFCASSGGRGGYNEQFFGPGTRLTVL.

The chain joins TRBV10-3 to TRBJ1-1; D is uncertain. V gave up 6 bases and J gave up 4 bases, with 9 bases separating them. This CDR3 contains 12 residues. Looked up from germline, CDR1 is ENHRY and CDR2 is SYGVKD. The CDR3 DNA is TGTGCCATCAGAGGAGGGAGCACTGAAGCTTTCTTT. This sequence encodes CAIRGGSTEAFF.

The J gene is TRBJ1-2, the V gene TRBV19; TRBD1 might be the D (6 bases). The CDR3 is made up of 12 amino acids. V was shortened by 7 bases and J by 4 bases, with 10 bases between the two germline ends. CDR1 is LNHDA, CDR2 SQIVND, per germline (reference sequence). DNA for the CDR3: TGTGCCAGTACCCGGACAGCCTATGGCTACACCTTC. This codes for CASTRTAYGYTF.

The chain employs TRBV19 and TRBJ2-5, with D tentatively TRBD1 (5 bases). CDR1 LNHDA and CDR2 SQIVND come from the germline V gene (reference sequence). CDR3 length: 14 amino acids. V was cut by 7 bases and J by 2 bases, with 14 bases left in between. The CDR3 nucleotides read TGTGCCAGTAATCTACGGACACTGCAAGAGACCCAGTACTTC. It specifies CASNLRTLQETQYF.

The chain couples TRBV29-1 to TRBJ1-1, with TRBD1 identical over 9 bases. V lost 4 bases, J lost 5 bases, and 8 bases stayed unmatched. The CDR3 extends over 14 amino acids. CDR1 is SQVTM, CDR2 ANQGSEA, per germline. The CDR3, as DNA: TGCAGCGTTGTAAACAGGGGGCGAATGACTGAAGCTTTCTTT. Residues: CSVVNRGRMTEAFF.

This chain links TRBV6-1 with TRBJ2-4; tentatively, D is TRBD2 (6 bases). Trimming stripped 6 bases from V and 1 base from J, with 13 bases between. This CDR3 spans 15 amino acids. CDR1 is MNHNS and CDR2 is SASEGT in the germline V gene. CDR3 region: CASSPDGGAKNIQYF. The CDR3 DNA reads TGTGCCAGCAGCCCGGACGGGGGTGCCAAAAACATTCAGTACTTC.

This clone appeared a single time. CDR3: CASSGRLNTGELFF. For the CDR3, the DNA is TGTGCCAGCAGTGGGAGATTGAACACCGGGGAGCTGTTTTTT. The chain couples TRBV25-1 to TRBJ2-2; no reliable D call. The CDR3 length is 14 residues. The germline V gene has CDR1 MGHDK and CDR2 SYGVNS. Trimming left V 4 bases short and J 1 base short, with 7 bases between.

The rearrangement links TRBV6-6 to TRBJ1-5; 7 bases match TRBD1. With 7 bases clipped from V and 6 bases from J, the junction kept 6 bases outside the gene matches. The CDR3 extends over 13 amino acids. Germline assignment: CDR1 MNHNY and CDR2 SVGAGI (reference sequence). The CDR3 DNA sequence: TGTGCCAGCATCGACAGGGTGGGTCAGCCCCAGCATTTT. It codes for CASIDRVGQPQHF.

The J gene is TRBJ1-5, the V gene TRBV28; D is perhaps TRBD1 (6 bases). The CDR3 has 15 residues. Deletions cut 4 bases from V and 2 bases from J, with 12 bases between. Germline V lookup: CDR1 MDHEN, CDR2 SYDVKM. The CDR3 spells CASSYDRPGNQPQHF. The CDR3 DNA reads TGTGCCAGCAGTTATGACAGGCCCGGCAATCAGCCCCAGCATTTT.

The genes are TRBV19 and TRBJ1-1, with D hard to call. Germline V lookup: CDR1 LNHDA, CDR2 SQIVND (reference sequence). This CDR3 contains 13 residues. V was clipped by 2 bases and J by 3 bases, with 7 bases between them. CDR3 loop: CASSILGYTEAFF. The CDR3 DNA follows: TGTGCCAGTAGTATACTGGGTTACACTGAAGCTTTCTTT.

V usage is TRBV5-4 and J usage is TRBJ2-1; D tentatively fits TRBD1 or TRBD2 (5 bases each). This CDR3 is built from 15 residues. The V gene lost 2 bases and the J gene lost 3 bases, with 12 bases spanning the gap. Germline CDR1 reads SGHNT; CDR2 reads YYREEE (reference sequence). The CDR3 bases are TGTGCCAGCAGCTTAGCGAGGGGTTACTACAATGAGCAGTTCTTC. This sequence encodes CASSLARGYYNEQFF.

The chain employs TRBV28 and TRBJ1-6; a possible D gene is TRBD1 (6 bases). The CDR3 has 17 amino acids. V lost 7 bases and J lost 5, with 21 bases in between. CDR1 MDHEN and CDR2 SYDVKM come from the germline V gene. For the CDR3, the DNA is TGTGCCAGCAATGGGGGCCGCGAAGGGTTGGATAATTCACCCCTCCACTTT. Its protein is CASNGGREGLDNSPLHF.

The CDR3 here is CASSPGGWDGYTF. The CDR3 DNA sequence: TGTGCCAGCAGCCCAGGGGGATGGGATGGCTACACCTTC. J is TRBJ1-2 and V is TRBV6-5; 7 positions agree with TRBD1. The V segment lost 6 bases and the J segment 6 bases; nucleotides outside the gene matches: 7. CDR1 is MNHEY, CDR2 SVGAGI, per germline. There are 13 residues in the CDR3.